This T cell receptor (beta chain) was identified during a study of blood T cell repertoires in COVID-19. Some clones are missing from TCRdb's copy, which holds only in-frame ones; the method was immunoSEQ multiplex PCR. This table holds approximately 230,000 clones, 70% to 90% found once. The CDR3 covers 14 residues. Germline CDR1 and CDR2: SGHDT and YYEEEE. Deletions cut 0 bases from V and 2 bases from J, with 6 bases between. Source material: peripheral blood. This TCR was sampled from a man younger than 40 who had recovered from COVID-19. V and J are TRBV5-6 and TRBJ1-5; D remains unclear. For the CDR3, the DNA is TGTGCCAGCAGCTTGGGGGCTGGCAATCAGCCCCAGCATTTT. It is translated as CASSLGAGNQPQHF.